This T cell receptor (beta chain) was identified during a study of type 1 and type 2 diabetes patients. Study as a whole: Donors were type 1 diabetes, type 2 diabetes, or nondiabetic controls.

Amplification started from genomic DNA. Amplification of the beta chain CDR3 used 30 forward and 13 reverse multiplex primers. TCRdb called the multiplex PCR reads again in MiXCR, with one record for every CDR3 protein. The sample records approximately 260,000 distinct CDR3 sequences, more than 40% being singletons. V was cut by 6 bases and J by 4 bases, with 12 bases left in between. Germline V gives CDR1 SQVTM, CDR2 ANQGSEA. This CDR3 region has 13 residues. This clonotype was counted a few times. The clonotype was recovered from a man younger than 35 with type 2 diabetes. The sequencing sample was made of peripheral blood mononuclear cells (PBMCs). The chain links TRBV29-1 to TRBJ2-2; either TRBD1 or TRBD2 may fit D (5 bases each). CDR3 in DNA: TGCAGCGTGGGACGCATGGGCACCGGGGAGCTGTTTTTT. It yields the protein CSVGRMGTGELFF.